Below are 21 T cell receptor beta chains sequenced from a single sample in a study of control samples from healthy donors and cancer patients. Sequencing used immunoSEQ multiplex PCR; TCRdb keeps in-frame clones, though not all of them. The data show some 110,000 clones, about 80% seen once. Sample: blood. The receptors here all came from a woman aged 45-65 years in good health.

The V gene is TRBV13, the J gene TRBJ1-2; 9 nucleotides agree with TRBD1. V was pared by 5 bases and J by 4 bases, with 11 bases of the junction left unmatched. The CDR3 extends over 16 amino acids. Germline loops: CDR1 PRHDT, CDR2 FYEKMQ (reference sequence). This CDR3 reads CASSTRRDRAGYGYTF. In nucleotides, the CDR3 is TGTGCCAGCAGCACACGGCGGGACAGGGCTGGCTATGGCTACACCTTC.

The rearrangement uses TRBV7-3 and TRBJ2-1, with D unresolved. Trimming removed 3 bases at V and 3 bases at J, with 12 bases between. Germline CDR1 is SGHTA and CDR2 is FQGTGA. The CDR3 runs to 15 residues. The CDR3 spells CASSFAVTLYNEQFF. The CDR3 nucleotides read TGTGCCAGCAGCTTCGCCGTGACCCTCTACAATGAGCAGTTCTTC.

The chain has TRBV19 and TRBJ1-1; possible D gene TRBD1, 5 bases. The CDR3 contains 13 residues. V lost 3 bases and J 4 bases, leaving 9 bases between the germline ends. Germline V gene sequence: CDR1 LNHDA, CDR2 SQIVND (reference sequence). This chain's CDR3 is CASSIQGLTEAFF. DNA of the CDR3: TGTGCCAGTAGTATTCAGGGACTCACTGAAGCTTTCTTT.

Details on this clone: Relative to the germline gene, one junction end is altered; a read error may explain this. The rearrangement joins TRBV19 to TRBJ1-5; D ambiguous. The germline gives CDR1 LNHDA, CDR2 SQIVND (reference sequence). There are 13 residues in the CDR3. Written as DNA, the CDR3 is TGTGCCGGTAGTCCAGGAGGGAATCAGCCCCAGCATTTT. This translates into CAGSPGGNQPQHF.

The J gene is TRBJ1-5, the V gene TRBV6-1; D unclear. Germline V lookup: CDR1 MNHNS, CDR2 SASEGT. This CDR3 region has 17 residues. V lost 4 bases, J lost 1 base, and 17 bases lay in between. CDR3 coding DNA: TGTGCCAGCAGTGCGCTGGCGGTAATTGGGAGCAATCAGCCCCAGCATTTT. Protein: CASSALAVIGSNQPQHF.

The chain links TRBV24-1 to TRBJ1-5, with D possibly TRBD1 on 5 matching bases. The CDR3 covers 15 residues. The germline V gene has CDR1 KGHDR and CDR2 SFDVKD. Trimming took 11 bases from V and 5 from J, leaving 21 bases between them. CDR3 residues: CASTDLGGGDQPQHF. The CDR3 DNA sequence: TGTGCCAGCACGGACCTGGGAGGAGGGGATCAGCCCCAGCATTTT.

The chain has TRBV11-2 and TRBJ2-3; D remains unclear. The germline CDR1 and CDR2 sequences are SGHAT and FQNNGV. Deletions cut 3 bases from V and 4 bases from J, with 14 bases between. The CDR3 extends over 15 amino acids. As DNA, the CDR3 is TGTGCCAGCAGCTTTAATATTGGCACAGCAGATACGCAGTATTTT. Amino acid sequence: CASSFNIGTADTQYF.

The V gene is TRBV28, the J gene TRBJ2-5; 9 positions agree with TRBD2. J was trimmed by 7 bases and V by 2 bases; bases with no gene match: 5. The CDR3 is made up of 14 amino acids. Per the germline V gene, CDR1 is MDHEN and CDR2 is SYDVKM. CDR3 nucleotide sequence: TGTGCCAGCAGTTTAGCGGGGGGGCCGGGGACCCAGTACTTC. The encoded protein is CASSLAGGPGTQYF. The full variable domain, completed using reference TRBV28 and TRBJ2-5, is DVKVTQSSRYLVKRTGEKVFLECVQDMDHENMFWYRQDPGLGLRLIYFSYDVKMKEKGDIPEGYSVSREKKERFSLILESASTNQTSMYLCASSLAGGPGTQYFGPGTRLLVL.

The V call is TRBV4-3, the J call TRBJ1-6; no clear D. Trimming took 4 bases from V and 7 from J, leaving 17 bases between them. This CDR3 is 16 amino acids long. The germline CDR1 and CDR2 sequences are LGHNA and YSLEER. The CDR3 region has the DNA TGCGCCAGCAGCCCCACCGGTGGAGGGAGCAATTCACCCCTCCACTTT. Amino acids: CASSPTGGGSNSPLHF.

The genes are TRBV14 and TRBJ1-2; D might be TRBD1 (6 bases). The CDR3 is 13 amino acids. The ends were cut back, 4 bases at V and 8 bases at J, with 14 bases in the middle. Germline V lookup: CDR1 SGHDN, CDR2 FVKESK. The DNA for the CDR3 is TGTGCCAGCAGCCTACTACAGGGCGAGGGCTACACCTTC. Protein sequence: CASSLLQGEGYTF.

The V call is TRBV19, the J call TRBJ1-5; tentative D call: TRBD1 (5 bases). CDR3 length: 15 amino acids. Trimming cost V 5 bases and J 3 bases, with 14 bases left between them. CDR1 is LNHDA, CDR2 SQIVND, per germline (reference sequence). CDR3 DNA sequence: TGTGCCAGTAGTTCCGAAACAGGTACCAATCAGCCCCAGCATTTT. Its protein is CASSSETGTNQPQHF.

The CDR3 region is CASLYGTDTQYF. As DNA, the CDR3 is TGTGCCAGCTTGTACGGTACGGATACGCAGTATTTT. This chain links TRBV2 with TRBJ2-3, with D uncertain. The germline V gene has CDR1 SNHLY and CDR2 FYNNEI. The CDR3 contains 12 residues. V lost 8 bases to trimming and J lost 6 bases, with 12 bases between them.

The V gene is TRBV3-1 (or the pseudogene TRBV3-2), the J gene TRBJ1-3; TRBD1 might be the D (5 bases). Trimming pared 0 bases from V and 14 bases from J, leaving 20 bases between. This CDR3 comprises 15 residues. Per germline, CDR1 LGHDT and CDR2 YNNKEL (reference sequence). The CDR3 DNA follows: TGTGCCAGCAGCCAAGATCTGACAGACGGAAACACTCTATATTTT. Translating it yields CASSQDLTDGNTLYF.

V usage is TRBV6-1 and J usage is TRBJ1-5; D is perhaps TRBD1 (6 bases). With 0 bases removed from V and 2 bases from J, the gap between germline ends came to 17 bases. The length of the CDR3 is 18 residues. CDR1 is MNHNS and CDR2 is SASEGT in the germline V gene. CDR3 nucleotide sequence: TGTGCCAGCAGTGAAGCGTTAACATTCTCAGGGGGCAATCAGCCCCAGCATTTT. Translating it yields CASSEALTFSGGNQPQHF.

The J gene is TRBJ1-6, the V gene TRBV27; unclear D gene. Trimming left V 7 bases short and J 7 bases short, with 14 bases between. The CDR3 totals 14 residues. Germline V gene lookup returns CDR1 MNHEY and CDR2 SMNVEV (reference sequence). DNA of the CDR3: TGTGCCAGCAAACGGGGATTAGGGAATTCACCCCTCCACTTT. Its translation is CASKRGLGNSPLHF.

The chain employs TRBV6-5 and TRBJ2-2; TRBD1 is a possible D gene (6 bases). The CDR3 length is 16 residues. Germline V gene sequence: CDR1 MNHEY, CDR2 SVGAGI. V lost 1 base to trimming and J lost 0 bases, with 9 bases between them. The CDR3 spells CASSYLPGANTGELFF. The DNA of the CDR3 is TGTGCCAGCAGTTACTTACCAGGGGCGAACACCGGGGAGCTGTTTTTT.

This chain uses TRBV11-3 with TRBJ2-5; D not resolved. CDR3 size: 11 residues. In germline, CDR1 is SGHNT, CDR2 YENEEA. The V end lost 3 bases, the J end lost 5 bases, and 4 bases lay between the germline ends. The CDR3 DNA follows: TGTGCCAGCAGCTTCCAGGAGACCCAGTACTTC. Translated: CASSFQETQYF.

In this sample, this clone turned up a few times. This sequence joins TRBV4-1 and TRBJ2-5; 7 positions agree with TRBD2. The J segment lost 4 bases and the V segment lost 1 base, leaving 6 bases of the junction unmatched. The CDR3 is made up of 15 amino acids. Germline CDR1 and CDR2: MGHRA and YSYEKL. CDR3 in amino acids: CASSQVGGPGETQYF. CDR3 sequence (DNA): TGCGCCAGCAGCCAAGTGGGAGGGCCCGGAGAGACCCAGTACTTC.

The rearrangement joins TRBV3-1 (or the pseudogene TRBV3-2) to TRBJ1-2; 7 bases align to TRBD1. There are 15 residues in the CDR3. Losses at the gene ends were 4 bases for V and 7 bases for J; bases not matched to a gene: 12. CDR1 and CDR2 from the germline V gene are LGHDT and YNNKEL (reference sequence). The CDR3 loop reads CASSPPPGTAIGYTF. For the CDR3, the DNA is TGTGCCAGCAGCCCTCCCCCCGGGACAGCAATTGGCTACACCTTC.

This clone was seen just once. This chain joins TRBV6-2 or TRBV6-3 and TRBJ1-4, with D hard to call. CDR3 length equals 13 residues. V was pared by 4 bases and J by 4 bases, with 7 bases between. Germline V gene data show CDR1 as MNHEY and CDR2 as SVGEGT. CDR3 sequence reads: CASSLDGNEKLFF. In DNA, the CDR3 is TGTGCCAGCAGTTTGGACGGTAATGAAAAACTGTTTTTT.

The chain is built from TRBV11-2 and TRBJ1-3; a weak D match, TRBD1 (5 bases). The CDR3 runs 14 residues. Per the germline V gene, CDR1 is SGHAT and CDR2 is FQNNGV. With 5 bases removed from V and 0 bases from J, the gap between germline ends came to 8 bases. CDR3 sequence (DNA): TGTGCCAGCAGCGGGGCGCGCTCTGGAAACACCATATATTTT. Amino acid sequence: CASSGARSGNTIYF. Drawing the rest from reference TRBV11-2 and TRBJ1-3, the complete variable domain is EAGVAQSPRYKIIEKRQSVAFWCNPISGHATLYWYQQILGQGPKLLIQFQNNGVVDDSQLPKDRFSAERLKGVDSTLKIQPAKLEDSAVYLCASSGARSGNTIYFGEGSWLTVV.